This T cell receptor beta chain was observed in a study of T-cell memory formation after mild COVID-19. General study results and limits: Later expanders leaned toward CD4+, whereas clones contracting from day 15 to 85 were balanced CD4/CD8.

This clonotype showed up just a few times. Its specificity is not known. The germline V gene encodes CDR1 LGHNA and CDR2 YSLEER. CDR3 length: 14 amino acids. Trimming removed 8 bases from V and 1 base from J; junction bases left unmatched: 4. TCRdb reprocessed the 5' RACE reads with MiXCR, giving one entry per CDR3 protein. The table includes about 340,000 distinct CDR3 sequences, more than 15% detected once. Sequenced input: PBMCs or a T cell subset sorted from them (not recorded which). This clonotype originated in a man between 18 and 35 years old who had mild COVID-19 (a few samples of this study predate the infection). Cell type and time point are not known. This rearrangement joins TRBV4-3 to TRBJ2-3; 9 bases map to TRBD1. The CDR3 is CASGRQGGTDTQYF. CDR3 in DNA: TGCGCCAGCGGAAGACAGGGGGGCACAGATACGCAGTATTTT.